The 8 T cell receptor beta chains below were found in one sample sequenced in a study of T cell repertoires in cytomegalovirus infection. Each CDR3 protein gets one entry after TCRdb re-called the reads with MiXCR. The top ten hold 2.5% to 3.5% of the sample, which has 680,000 or so distinct CDR3 sequences, less than 40% seen once. Sequencing used PBMCs. The receptor set was obtained from a human donor in good health (CMV status not recorded). Some clones in this sample may be carry-over from other donors' samples.

This sequence joins TRBV7-2 and TRBJ2-1; the match to TRBD1 covers 9 bases. CDR1 is SGHTA and CDR2 is FQGNSA in the germline V gene. The CDR3 extends over 16 amino acids. After removal of 7 bases from V and 3 bases from J, the junction contained 10 bases not matched to a gene. In DNA, the CDR3 is TGTGCCAGCATCAAACGACCGGGACAGGGCTACAATGAGCAGTTCTTC. It encodes CASIKRPGQGYNEQFF.

Remarks on this clonotype: A junction boundary mismatches the germline segment, possibly from a read error. The gene calls are TRBV5-1 and TRBJ2-7; D is ambiguous. The CDR3 is 16 amino acids. The germline V gene encodes CDR1 SGHRS and CDR2 YFSETQ. CDR3 sequence (DNA): TGCGCCAGGAGCTTTGGGTGGGCTGGGCTCTCCTACGAGCAGTACTTC. As protein: CARSFGWAGLSYEQYF.

In this sample, this clonotype turned up a few times. This chain joins TRBV19 and TRBJ1-5, with D possibly TRBD1 on 6 matching bases. V dropped 3 bases and J dropped 0 bases, with 15 bases sitting between them. CDR1 is LNHDA, CDR2 SQIVND, per germline (reference sequence). The CDR3 has 17 amino acids. The CDR3 nucleotides read TGTGCCAGTAGTATTTTAACAGGGCGGGATAGCAATCAGCCCCAGCATTTT. It is translated as CASSILTGRDSNQPQHF.

This chain connects TRBV7-9 to TRBJ2-5; maybe TRBD2 (5 bases). Trimming removed 1 base at V and 2 bases at J, with 8 bases between. Germline values: CDR1 SEHNR, CDR2 FQNEAQ (reference sequence). The CDR3 loop spans 14 amino acids. DNA of the CDR3: TGTGCCAGCAGCTTAGTGCCGGGACAAGAGACCCAGTACTTC. Its translation: CASSLVPGQETQYF.

The rearrangement links TRBV7-9 to TRBJ2-1, with 7 bases fitting TRBD1. The trim removed 4 bases at V and 3 bases at J, leaving 6 bases unmatched. Germline CDR1 SEHNR, CDR2 FQNEAQ (reference sequence). The CDR3 consists of 15 residues. CDR3 coding DNA: TGTGCCAGCAGCTCGCGACAGGGCTTCTACAATGAGCAGTTCTTC. Translating gives CASSSRQGFYNEQFF.

The rearrangement links TRBV11-1 to TRBJ1-3; D possibly corresponds to TRBD1 (5 bases). The V end was cut by 5 bases, the J end by 2 bases, with 13 bases between. The CDR3 has 15 residues. The germline V gene has CDR1 SGHAT and CDR2 FQDESV (reference sequence). CDR3 residues: CASSLEEGTGNTIYF. Here the CDR3 DNA reads TGTGCCAGCAGCCTGGAGGAGGGGACTGGAAACACCATATATTTT.

The chain recombines TRBV2 with TRBJ1-1, with TRBD1 as a possible D gene (5 bases). Germline V gene sequence: CDR1 SNHLY, CDR2 FYNNEI. There are 15 residues in the CDR3. Trimming cost V 10 bases and J 0 bases, with 18 bases left between them. In DNA, the CDR3 is TGTGCCATTTCGGGCGGGACTAGGATGAACACTGAAGCTTTCTTT. It encodes CAISGGTRMNTEAFF.

The sample holds many counts of this clonotype. The V and J genes are TRBV7-8 and TRBJ1-1, with 8 bases identical to TRBD1. Germline values: CDR1 SGHVS, CDR2 FQNEAQ. J gave up 1 base and V 3 bases, and 13 bases lay outside the gene matches. The CDR3 spans 18 residues. The CDR3 protein is CASSFRDRPRSANTEAFF. CDR3 DNA: TGTGCCAGCAGCTTTAGGGACAGGCCTAGGTCTGCGAACACTGAAGCTTTCTTT.